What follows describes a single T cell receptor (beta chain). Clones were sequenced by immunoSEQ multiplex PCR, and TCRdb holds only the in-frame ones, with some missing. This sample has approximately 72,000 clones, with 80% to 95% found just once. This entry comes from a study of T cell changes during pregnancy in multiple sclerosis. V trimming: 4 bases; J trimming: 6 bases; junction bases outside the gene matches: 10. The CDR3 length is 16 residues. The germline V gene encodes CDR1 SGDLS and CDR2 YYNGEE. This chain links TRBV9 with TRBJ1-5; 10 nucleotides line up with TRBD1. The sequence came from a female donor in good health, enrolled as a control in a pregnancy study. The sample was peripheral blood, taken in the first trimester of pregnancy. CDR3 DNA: TGTGCCAGCAGCATAGGGACAGGGGAGCTCTCTCAGCCCCAGCATTTT. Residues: CASSIGTGELSQPQHF.